The sequence of this TCR beta chain was determined in a study of blood T cell repertoires in COVID-19. For the study at large: The United States, Italy and Spain provided the acute and convalescent COVID-19 samples. T cells, B-cell-depleted T cells, or PBMCs provided the cDNA or gDNA that served as material.

Ages ranged from about 18 to 89 years, with residence in about two dozen US areas. Cohorts were determined from participant-reported clinical history. TCRdb keeps only in-frame clones here, not all; method: immunoSEQ multiplex PCR. The table shows 200,000 or so clones, with nearly 90% occurring only once. This CDR3 is built from 16 residues. Germline-derived CDR1 and CDR2 are SGHRS and YFSETQ. The V end lost 2 bases, the J end lost 0 bases, and 12 bases lay between the germline ends. This sequence originates from a man aged 25-45 years who had recovered from COVID-19. The sequencing sample was made of PBMCs or T cells enriched from blood (not recorded which). This chain uses TRBV5-1 with TRBJ2-1, with a weak D call TRBD1 (5 bases). CDR3 amino acids: CASSFGAVSSYNEQFF. For the CDR3, the DNA is TGCGCCAGCAGCTTTGGGGCCGTCAGCTCCTACAATGAGCAGTTCTTC.